This T cell receptor beta chain came from a study of response to subunit inactivated influenza vaccine. This clonotype has more than one count but fewer than ten. From the RT-PCR reads, TCRdb called clonotypes with MiXCR, one entry per CDR3 protein. Among around 540,000 distinct CDR3 sequences listed, roughly 12% were seen once. Trimming left V 5 bases short and J 1 base short, with 17 bases between. This CDR3 has 16 amino acids. In germline, CDR1 is SEHNR, CDR2 FQNEAQ (reference sequence). The material was PBMCs from blood, obtained on the day of vaccination. V gene TRBV7-9 combines with J gene TRBJ1-1, with a tentative D call TRBD1 (5 bases). This TCR was recovered from a man aged 50-59 years who received an inactivated influenza vaccine. The CDR3 nucleotides read TGTGCCAGCAGCCCTCGGGGCACCTGGGGGAACACTGAAGCTTTCTTT. Translation gives CASSPRGTWGNTEAFF.